One and the same sample provided the 11 T cell receptor beta chains below, sequenced in a study of CD8+CD57+ T cells in acquired aplastic anemia. Genomic DNA acted as the template from which TCR beta VDJ combination and CDR3 sequence profiling were carried out. TCRdb itself ran the reads through MiXCR, one entry per CDR3 protein. Seen here are 100,000 to 150,000 distinct CDR3 sequences, 45% to 60% observed once, and the top ten hold about 31%. In patients chosen for sequencing, flow cytometry had shown CD8+CD57+ cell expansion. Material for sequencing was sorted CD4+, CD8+, or CD8+CD57+ T cells (not recorded which) from PBMCs. The receptor source for this set is a human donor with aplastic anemia.

Worth noting for this clonotype: The junction shows a germline mismatch at one end, possibly a read error. The chain uses TRBV24-1 and TRBJ2-2; 7 positions match TRBD2. Germline assignment: CDR1 KGHDR and CDR2 SFDVKD. This CDR3 spans 19 amino acids. The CDR3 coding sequence is TGTGCCACCAGTGATTCTGGGAAATGGGGGGGAACGGACACCGGGGAGTTGTTTTTT. Encoded protein: CATSDSGKWGGTDTGELFF.

The chain joins TRBV7-6 to TRBJ2-7; weak D call: TRBD1 (5 bases). Trimming cost V 1 base and J 5 bases, with 15 bases left between them. The germline gives CDR1 SGHVS, CDR2 FNYEAQ. The CDR3 totals 15 residues. The CDR3 DNA follows: TGTGCCAGCAGCTTAGTGACCCAGGGCGGCCACGAGCAGTACTTC. Translated: CASSLVTQGGHEQYF.

This clonotype was counted a few times. For the CDR3, the DNA is TGTGCCAGCAGTTACCTAAGGGGGGACACTGAAGCTTTCTTT. Translation: CASSYLRGDTEAFF. The chain has TRBV6-5 and TRBJ1-1; D possibly corresponds to TRBD1 (6 bases). The CDR3 is 14 residues long. Looked up from germline, CDR1 is MNHEY and CDR2 is SVGAGI. The V end lost 2 bases, the J end lost 3 bases, and 10 bases lay between the germline ends.

At least ten counts were recorded for this clonotype. The V and J genes are TRBV7-9 and TRBJ1-2, with D perhaps TRBD1 (5 bases). This CDR3 is built from 14 residues. CDR1 is SEHNR and CDR2 is FQNEAQ in the germline V gene (reference sequence). V was cut by 6 bases and J by 3 bases, with 14 bases left in between. CDR3 coding DNA: TGTGCCAGCAGTAGGCCGACAGTCCACTATGGCTACACCTTC. Protein product: CASSRPTVHYGYTF.

This clonotype was recorded only once. This rearrangement joins TRBV19 to TRBJ1-2, with a weak D call TRBD1 (6 bases). CDR1 is LNHDA and CDR2 is SQIVND in the germline V gene (reference sequence). The length of the CDR3 is 16 residues. V was pared by 0 bases and J by 0 bases, with 11 bases between. The CDR3 region has the DNA TGTGCCAGTAGTATAGATCTCAGGGGAGCTAACTATGGCTACACCTTC. Translating gives CASSIDLRGANYGYTF.

In DNA, the CDR3 is TGTGCCAGCAGTTACTCCCCAGGGGAGGACTACGAGCAGTACTTC. It translates to CASSYSPGEDYEQYF. This sequence joins TRBV6-5 and TRBJ2-7, with D tentatively TRBD1 or TRBD2 (6 bases each). The germline gives CDR1 MNHEY, CDR2 SVGAGI. The CDR3 has 15 amino acids. The V and J ends lost 0 bases and 3 bases respectively, with 12 bases between them.

The chain is built from TRBV25-1 and TRBJ2-1, with D tentatively TRBD1 or TRBD2 (6 bases each). The CDR3 is made up of 19 amino acids. The germline gives CDR1 MGHDK, CDR2 SYGVNS. Trimming cost V 5 bases and J 0 bases, with 23 bases left between them. The CDR3 nucleotides are TGTGCCAGCAGTTTATTTTCCTGGTCGGGGGCGAGCTCCTACAATGAGCAGTTCTTC. This gives the protein CASSLFSWSGASSYNEQFF.

The CDR3 sequence is CASSCRPEQVPGELFF. The CDR3 DNA follows: TGTGCCAGCAGTTGTAGGCCCGAACAGGTTCCCGGGGAGCTGTTTTTT. V and J are TRBV13 and TRBJ2-2; TRBD1 is a possible D gene (5 bases). V was trimmed by 6 bases and J by 6 bases, leaving 20 bases between them. The CDR3 length is 16 residues. Germline assignment: CDR1 PRHDT and CDR2 FYEKMQ (reference sequence). Using reference TRBV13 and TRBJ2-2 for the parts outside the CDR3, the full variable domain is AAGVIQSPRHLIKEKRETATLKCYPIPRHDTVYWYQQGPGQDPQFLISFYEKMQSDKGSIPDRFSAQQFSDYHSELNMSSLELGDSALYFCASSCRPEQVPGELFFGEGSRLTVL.

The chain combines TRBV15 with TRBJ2-3; either TRBD1 or TRBD2 may fit D (5 bases each). CDR1 is LNHNV and CDR2 is YYDKDF in the germline V gene (reference sequence). The V end lost 5 bases, the J end lost 0 bases, and 12 bases lay between the germline ends. The CDR3 has 15 amino acids. The CDR3 nucleotides read TGTGCCACCAGCGGGGGAGCGATGAGCACAGATACGCAGTATTTT. Translation: CATSGGAMSTDTQYF.

This clonotype was picked up many times. V is TRBV7-9 and J is TRBJ2-7; D possibly corresponds to TRBD1 (5 bases). Trimming shortened V by 5 bases and J by 2 bases, and 16 bases separated the two germline ends. From germline, CDR1 is SEHNR and CDR2 FQNEAQ (reference sequence). The length of the CDR3 is 15 residues. CDR3 in DNA: TGTGCCAGCAGCACTCGCCACGAAGGGGCCTACGAGCAGTACTTC. Protein sequence: CASSTRHEGAYEQYF.

The chain couples TRBV10-3 to TRBJ2-7, with D tentatively TRBD1 (6 bases). Germline-derived CDR1 and CDR2 are ENHRY and SYGVKD. V was cut by 9 bases and J by 2 bases, with 11 bases left in between. The length of the CDR3 is 12 residues. CDR3 nucleotide sequence: TGTGCCATTGGGACAAGCCCCTACGAGCAGTACTTC. Protein sequence: CAIGTSPYEQYF.